These 23 T cell receptor beta chains came from one sample sequenced in a study of beta chain features in type 1 diabetes. Study results and caveats: Among all four CD4+ subsets, Type 1 diabetes patients had TCRB CDR3s that were moderately but significantly shorter.

Investigators reverse transcribed all isolated RNA, so they sequenced expressed TCRB transcripts. Using immunoSEQ multiplex PCR, the repertoire was profiled, and TCRdb retains in-frame clones only, with some absent. The sample shows 300,000 to 350,000 clones, approximately 10% of them seen only once. Which antigens these TCRs recognize remains unknown. Sequences were obtained from central memory CD4+ T cells from blood. The receptors shown here come from a man aged 25 to 40 with type 1 diabetes.

In its sample, this clone was seen a few times. The rearrangement links TRBV6-5 to TRBJ1-1; no firm D call. This CDR3 comprises 14 residues. Germline V lookup: CDR1 MNHEY, CDR2 SVGAGI. V was pared by 5 bases and J by 1 base, with 11 bases between. CDR3 nucleotides: TGTGCCAGCAGTGAGGCAAACAGGAACACTGAAGCTTTCTTT. Its translation is CASSEANRNTEAFF.

The V call is TRBV2, the J call TRBJ2-5; D possibly corresponds to TRBD1 (5 bases). Trimming stripped 8 bases from V and 3 bases from J, with 13 bases between. The CDR3 loop spans 13 amino acids. The germline CDR1 and CDR2 sequences are SNHLY and FYNNEI. The CDR3 DNA reads as TGTGCCAGCGGCCGGAGCAGGGAAGAGACCCAGTACTTC. Translation gives CASGRSREETQYF.

This clone was counted a few times. The chain has TRBV7-2 and TRBJ1-1, with D possibly TRBD1 on 6 matching bases. Trimming took off 5 bases at V and 1 base at J, with 8 bases between the two ends. CDR3 length equals 13 residues. Looked up from germline, CDR1 is SGHTA and CDR2 is FQGNSA. The CDR3 nucleotides are TGTGCCAGCAGCGGACAGAAGAACACTGAAGCTTTCTTT. Its protein is CASSGQKNTEAFF.

This clone has a count of ten or more. The V gene is TRBV5-5, the J gene TRBJ2-5; D is possibly TRBD2 (5 bases). The V gene's germline CDR1 is SGHKS and CDR2 YYEKEE (reference sequence). Trimming shortened V by 0 bases and J by 1 base, and 13 bases separated the two germline ends. This CDR3 spans 16 amino acids. The CDR3 nucleotides are TGTGCCAGCAGCTTGGCCCAACTGGCGGGCCAAGAGACCCAGTACTTC. This encodes CASSLAQLAGQETQYF.

This clone occurred many times. This rearrangement joins TRBV7-8 to TRBJ2-1; D remains unclear. Germline CDR1 reads SGHVS; CDR2 reads FQNEAQ. The CDR3 spans 13 residues. Trimming shortened V by 3 bases and J by 9 bases, and 12 bases separated the two germline ends. This CDR3 is CASSFVSSSEQFF. DNA of the CDR3: TGTGCCAGCAGCTTCGTCTCAAGTAGTGAGCAGTTCTTC.

The table lists this clone with a few counts. This chain links TRBV28 with TRBJ2-5; 11 bases line up with TRBD2. The germline V gene encodes CDR1 MDHEN and CDR2 SYDVKM. CDR3 size: 15 residues. Trimming at V came to 4 bases and at J to 2 bases, leaving 3 bases not matched to a gene. The CDR3 spells CASSSLAGGQETQYF. In nucleotides, the CDR3 is TGTGCCAGCAGTTCCTTAGCGGGGGGGCAAGAGACCCAGTACTTC.

The rearrangement joins TRBV11-2 to TRBJ1-5; 7 positions match TRBD1. The CDR3 totals 14 residues. Unmatched junction bases numbered 7, after V lost 5 bases and J lost 6 bases. Per germline, CDR1 SGHAT and CDR2 FQNNGV. Written as DNA, the CDR3 is TGTGCCAGCAGCGGGGACAGACAGGGTCAGCCCCAGCATTTT. This sequence encodes CASSGDRQGQPQHF.

This clone has only a few counts. V and J are TRBV5-1 and TRBJ2-5, with 9 positions matching TRBD1. This CDR3 is built from 14 residues. V was pared by 3 bases and J by 4 bases, with 4 bases of the junction left unmatched. Germline lookup yields CDR1 SGHRS and CDR2 YFSETQ. This CDR3 is CASSYTGGAETQYF. For the CDR3, the DNA is TGCGCCAGCAGCTATACAGGGGGCGCAGAGACCCAGTACTTC.

This clone was found a few times. The CDR3 DNA sequence: TGTGCCAGCTCACCGAGGACAGGGTACGACAATGAGCAGTTCTTC. It yields the protein CASSPRTGYDNEQFF. The rearrangement links TRBV18 to TRBJ2-1, with TRBD1 identical over 8 bases. Germline trimming cut 3 bases from V and 5 bases from J; bases unmatched to any gene: 6. The CDR3 runs to 15 residues. Germline assignment: CDR1 KGHSH and CDR2 LQKENI.

Only a few counts were recorded for this clone. This chain uses TRBV6-1 with TRBJ1-2, with D hard to call. V gave up 4 bases and J gave up 5 bases, with 8 bases separating them. Germline-derived CDR1 and CDR2 are MNHNS and SASEGT. The CDR3 is 12 amino acids. The DNA for the CDR3 is TGTGCCAGCAGTGCAGATACTTATGGCTACACCTTC. This codes for CASSADTYGYTF.

This clone showed up just a few times. The chain uses TRBV5-1 and TRBJ2-1; tentatively, D is TRBD2 (6 bases). Trimming removed 1 base from V and 6 bases from J, with 17 bases in between. Germline V gene lookup returns CDR1 SGHRS and CDR2 YFSETQ. This CDR3 spans 16 amino acids. DNA of the CDR3: TGCGCCAGCAGCTTGTTCGCGGGGTCCCGGGGCAATGAGCAGTTCTTC. Residues: CASSLFAGSRGNEQFF.

In this sample, this clone turned up many times. The chain joins TRBV10-3 to TRBJ2-1, with D perhaps matching TRBD1 (6 bases). Trimming pared 7 bases from V and 4 bases from J, leaving 14 bases between. Germline V gene data show CDR1 as ENHRY and CDR2 as SYGVKD. This CDR3 region has 14 residues. The CDR3 region has the DNA TGTGCCATCAAAAGGGACACAGAGTACAATGAGCAGTTCTTC. Its protein product is CAIKRDTEYNEQFF.

The gene calls are TRBV6-5 and TRBJ2-1; D not certain. Germline V CDR1 and CDR2: MNHEY, SVGAGI. V gave up 6 bases and J gave up 6 bases, with 18 bases separating them. The CDR3 runs 15 residues. The CDR3 sequence: CASSRLMTPGNEQFF. In nucleotides, the CDR3 is TGTGCCAGCAGCCGCCTAATGACTCCCGGCAATGAGCAGTTCTTC.

This clone has a count of ten or more. The CDR3 region has the DNA TGCAGCGTTGTAGGCGGGATCCAAGAGACCCAGTACTTC. Its translation: CSVVGGIQETQYF. J is TRBJ2-5 and V is TRBV29-1; D may be TRBD2 (6 bases). Germline V lookup: CDR1 SQVTM, CDR2 ANQGSEA. The CDR3 has 13 amino acids. V was pared by 4 bases and J by 1 base, with 10 bases between.

The chain carries TRBV7-9 and TRBJ1-4, with D hard to call. The V and J ends lost 6 bases and 1 base respectively, with 21 bases between them. The CDR3 loop spans 18 amino acids. Germline lookup yields CDR1 SEHNR and CDR2 FQNEAQ (reference sequence). CDR3 nucleotide sequence: TGTGCCAGCAGTATTCCGGGCAGCCAGCCAGAAACTAATGAAAAACTGTTTTTT. Translation: CASSIPGSQPETNEKLFF.

Remarks on this clone: The sample carries other DNA sequences with the same CDR3. The chain uses TRBV18 and TRBJ2-5, with a possible D match to TRBD1 (5 bases). V lost 0 bases to trimming and J lost 5 bases, with 10 bases between them. Germline V gene lookup returns CDR1 KGHSH and CDR2 LQKENI. The CDR3 spans 14 residues. The chain's CDR3 is CASSPPRGRETQYF. The CDR3 nucleotides are TGTGCCAGCTCACCACCAAGGGGCCGGGAGACCCAGTACTTC. The full variable domain, its missing parts supplied by reference TRBV18 and TRBJ2-5, is NAGVMQNPRHLVRRRGQEARLRCSPMKGHSHVYWYRQLPEEGLKFMVYLQKENIIDESGMPKERFSAEFPKEGPSILRIQQVVRGDSAAYFCASSPPRGRETQYFGPGTRLLVL.

The J gene is TRBJ1-4, the V gene TRBV10-3; weak D call: TRBD1 (6 bases). Trimming removed 6 bases at V and 8 bases at J, with 13 bases between. CDR1 is ENHRY and CDR2 is SYGVKD in the germline V gene. The CDR3 length is 13 residues. For the CDR3, the DNA is TGTGCCATCAGGGCAGGGGAAGAAGAAAAACTGTTTTTT. It is translated as CAIRAGEEEKLFF.

Regarding this clone: At the DNA level, this CDR3 is encoded by other sequences in the same sample as well. V gene TRBV27 combines with J gene TRBJ1-2; 9 bases line up with TRBD1. Germline loops: CDR1 MNHEY, CDR2 SMNVEV (reference sequence). The CDR3 sequence is 13 residues long. V lost 5 bases, J lost 6 bases, and 4 bases stayed unmatched. The CDR3 sequence is CASSPRTGDGYTF. The CDR3 coding sequence is TGTGCCAGCAGTCCACGGACAGGGGATGGCTACACCTTC.

The table lists this clone with a few counts. The chain joins TRBV6-6 to TRBJ1-4, with 12 nucleotides matching TRBD1. The CDR3 is 14 residues long. J was trimmed by 7 bases and V by 5 bases; bases with no gene match: 2. Germline assignment: CDR1 MNHNY and CDR2 SVGAGI (reference sequence). The CDR3 here is CASSGTGGGEKLFF. The CDR3 DNA sequence: TGTGCCAGCAGTGGGACAGGGGGCGGTGAAAAACTGTTTTTT.

This clone turned up a few times. The chain is built from TRBV11-3 and TRBJ2-1; 8 positions agree with TRBD1. The V and J ends lost 8 bases and 7 bases, in that order; junction bases with no gene match: 7. This CDR3 has 13 residues. Germline CDR1 reads SGHNT; CDR2 reads YENEEA. The CDR3 reads CASLRTGGNEQFF. The CDR3, as DNA: TGTGCCAGCCTACGTACAGGGGGAAATGAGCAGTTCTTC.

The sample holds many counts of this clone. CDR3 amino acids: CASRDSGEETQYF. The DNA of the CDR3 is TGTGCCAGCAGGGATAGCGGGGAAGAGACCCAGTACTTC. The chain is built from TRBV2 and TRBJ2-5; 8 nucleotides agree with TRBD2. The CDR3 contains 13 residues. Losses at the gene ends were 6 bases for V and 3 bases for J; bases not matched to a gene: 3. CDR1 is SNHLY, CDR2 FYNNEI, per germline.

In this sample, this clone turned up a few times. The chain recombines TRBV27 with TRBJ2-7, with TRBD1 identical over 11 bases. The CDR3 runs to 17 residues. The ends lost 5 bases at V and 3 bases at J; junction bases unmatched: 12. CDR1 and CDR2 (germline): MNHEY, SMNVEV (reference sequence). CDR3 nucleotides: TGTGCCAGCAGTCGATTTCCCCCGGACAGGGGGCTCTACGAGCAGTACTTC. This codes for CASSRFPPDRGLYEQYF.

This clone occurred once. V and J are TRBV6-5 and TRBJ2-7; TRBD1 matches at 9 bases. The length of the CDR3 is 12 residues. The junction had 0 bases not matched to a gene; V was cut back by 6 bases and J by 3 bases. Germline-derived CDR1 and CDR2 are MNHEY and SVGAGI. Written as DNA, the CDR3 is TGTGCCAGCAGGGGACAGGGCTACGAGCAGTACTTC. Translating it yields CASRGQGYEQYF.